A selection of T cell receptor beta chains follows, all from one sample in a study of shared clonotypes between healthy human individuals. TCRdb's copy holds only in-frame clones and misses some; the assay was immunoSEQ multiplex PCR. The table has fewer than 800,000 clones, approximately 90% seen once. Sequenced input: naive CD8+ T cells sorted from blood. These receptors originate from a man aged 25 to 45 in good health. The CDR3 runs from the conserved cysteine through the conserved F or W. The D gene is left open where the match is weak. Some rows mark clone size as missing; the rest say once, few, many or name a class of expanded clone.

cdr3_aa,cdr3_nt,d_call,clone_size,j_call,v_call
CASSVALGERETQYF,TGTGCCAGCAGCGTAGCTCTGGGTGAGAGGGAGACCCAGTACTTC,.,once,TRBJ2-5,TRBV9
CASSRDLDYEQYF,TGTGCCAGCAGCCGGGACCTAGACTACGAGCAGTACTTC,.,once,TRBJ2-7,TRBV27
CASSQNDQGLYNEQFF,TGCGCCAGCAGCCAAAACGACCAGGGCCTCTACAATGAGCAGTTCTTC,.,once,TRBJ2-1,TRBV4-1
CASSVTGGIDEQFF,TGCGCCAGCAGCGTAACAGGGGGCATCGATGAGCAGTTCTTC,TRBD1,.,TRBJ2-1,TRBV5-1
CASSEFGGSSYNEQFF,TGTGCCAGCAGTGAATTTGGGGGATCGTCCTACAATGAGCAGTTCTTC,.,.,TRBJ2-1,TRBV6-1
CASSTLRDRDEQFF,TGTGCCAGCAGCACCCTCCGGGACAGGGATGAGCAGTTCTTC,TRBD1,.,TRBJ2-1,TRBV7-6
CASKETGGTNNEQFF,TGTGCCAGCAAGGAAACGGGCGGGACTAACAATGAGCAGTTCTTC,TRBD2,.,TRBJ2-1,TRBV27
CASSWASEQFF,TGTGCCAGCAGTTGGGCGAGTGAGCAGTTCTTC,.,.,TRBJ2-1,TRBV2
CAWSVMGYEKLFF,TGTGCCTGGAGTGTTATGGGATATGAAAAACTGTTTTTT,.,once,TRBJ1-4,TRBV30
CASSELVSGTVQETQYF,TGTGCCAGCAGTGAATTAGTCAGCGGGACAGTCCAAGAGACCCAGTACTTC,.,.,TRBJ2-5,TRBV25-1
CASSSVRTGSGANVLTF,TGTGCCAGCAGTTCCGTACGTACAGGGTCTGGGGCCAACGTCCTGACTTTC,.,.,TRBJ2-6,TRBV27
CATSRGTGMGEQYF,TGTGCCACCAGCAGAGGGACAGGGATGGGGGAGCAGTACTTC,TRBD1,.,TRBJ2-7,TRBV15
CASSLQGNSGNTIYF,TGTGCCAGTTCTCTTCAGGGGAACTCTGGAAACACCATATATTTT,.,.,TRBJ1-3,TRBV27
CASSPGQGEFYGYTF,TGTGCCAGCTCACCGGGGCAGGGAGAATTCTATGGCTACACCTTC,.,.,TRBJ1-2,TRBV18
CARSPLPGRRHEPNEKLFF,TGTGCCAGAAGCCCTCTACCCGGACGACGCCACGAACCGAATGAAAAACTGTTTTTT,.,.,TRBJ1-4,TRBV7-5
CASSLALGTATVGNQPQHF,TGTGCCAGCAGCTTAGCCCTGGGGACAGCCACTGTGGGCAATCAGCCCCAGCATTTT,TRBD1,.,TRBJ1-5,TRBV7-6
CSVVDRGLAGDEQYF,TGCAGCGTTGTCGATAGGGGACTAGCGGGGGACGAGCAGTACTTC,TRBD2,.,TRBJ2-7,TRBV29-1
CASSSEDTYEQYF,TGTGCCAGCAGCTCAGAGGATACCTACGAGCAGTACTTC,.,.,TRBJ2-7,TRBV7-2
CASSYLDSYNEQFF,TGTGCCAGCAGTTATCTCGACTCCTACAATGAGCAGTTCTTC,.,.,TRBJ2-1,TRBV6-5
CSSQETQYF,TGCAGTTCACAAGAGACCCAGTACTTC,.,few,TRBJ2-5,TRBV20-1
CASGFRRDYGYTF,TGTGCCAGCGGCTTCCGGAGGGACTATGGCTACACCTTC,.,.,TRBJ1-2,TRBV28
CASSPRRYETLYGYTF,TGTGCCAGCAGCCCACGGAGGTATGAAACCCTCTATGGCTACACCTTC,.,.,TRBJ1-2,TRBV16
CASSTASGPYNEQFF,TGTGCCAGCAGCACAGCTAGCGGGCCCTACAATGAGCAGTTCTTC,TRBD2,.,TRBJ2-1,TRBV11-3
CASSLGQITEAFF,TGCGCCAGCAGCTTGGGGCAGATCACTGAAGCTTTCTTT,.,.,TRBJ1-1,TRBV5-1
CASSPQRSGGDTQYF,TGTGCCAGCAGCCCCCAGCGGAGCGGAGGGGATACGCAGTATTTT,.,.,TRBJ2-3,TRBV7-9
CASSLSGGEQFF,TGTGCCAGCAGCTTGTCGGGAGGTGAGCAGTTCTTC,TRBD2,.,TRBJ2-1,TRBV5-6
CASSRFPGREQYF,TGCGCCAGCAGCCGCTTTCCGGGGCGCGAGCAGTACTTC,.,.,TRBJ2-7,TRBV5-1
CAWSYVVDEQFF,TGTGCCTGGAGCTATGTTGTCGATGAGCAGTTCTTC,.,.,TRBJ2-1,TRBV30
CASSLGQGPLVNEQFF,TGTGCCAGCAGCTTAGGACAGGGGCCTTTAGTCAATGAGCAGTTCTTC,TRBD1,.,TRBJ2-1,TRBV7-8
CASSQGAELGYGYTF,TGTGCCAGCAGCCAAGGGGCAGAGCTGGGGTATGGCTACACCTTC,.,.,TRBJ1-2,TRBV4-2
CASSLTGSNQPQHF,TGTGCCAGCAGCCTTACAGGGAGCAATCAGCCCCAGCATTTT,.,.,TRBJ1-5,TRBV7-9
CASSLGPRLAYEQYF,TGTGCCAGCAGCTTAGGGCCCAGACTAGCCTACGAGCAGTACTTC,.,.,TRBJ2-7,TRBV11-2
CASSSFGRGISYEQYF,TGTGCCAGCAGCTCCTTTGGAAGGGGGATTTCCTACGAGCAGTACTTC,.,.,TRBJ2-7,TRBV5-4
CASSPRAGTSGRATYEQYF,TGTGCCAGCAGCCCCCGGGCGGGAACTAGCGGGAGGGCTACATACGAGCAGTACTTC,.,.,TRBJ2-7,TRBV21-1
CASSLGVPGLASDEQFF,TGTGCCAGCAGCTTAGGTGTGCCGGGACTAGCCTCGGATGAGCAGTTCTTC,TRBD2,.,TRBJ2-1,TRBV11-3
CASSLSRSVRGNEKLFF,TGTGCCAGCAGCTTATCCCGATCGGTTAGGGGGAATGAAAAACTGTTTTTT,.,.,TRBJ1-4,TRBV7-2
CASSLERLGTGFADTQYF,TGTGCCAGCAGCTTAGAACGGCTGGGGACAGGGTTTGCAGATACGCAGTATTTT,TRBD1,once,TRBJ2-3,TRBV7-9
CASSVGTGPYEQYF,TGTGCCAGCAGTGTCGGGACAGGCCCCTACGAGCAGTACTTC,TRBD1,.,TRBJ2-7,TRBV27
CASSQDHWPGTNTEAFF,TGCGCCAGCAGCCAAGATCATTGGCCAGGGACTAACACTGAAGCTTTCTTT,.,.,TRBJ1-1,TRBV4-1
CASSFQDTGELFF,TGTGCCAGCAGTTTCCAGGACACCGGGGAGCTGTTTTTT,.,.,TRBJ2-2,TRBV27
CASSAPDLLGEGAEAFF,TGCGCCAGCAGCGCCCCCGATCTCTTAGGAGAGGGGGCTGAAGCTTTCTTT,.,.,TRBJ1-1,TRBV5-1
CASSSYGTDTQYF,TGCGCCAGCAGCAGCTACGGGACAGATACGCAGTATTTT,.,.,TRBJ2-3,TRBV5-1
CASSLLGQGVVDEQFF,TGTGCCAGCAGTTTATTGGGACAGGGGGTGGTCGATGAGCAGTTCTTC,TRBD1,.,TRBJ2-1,TRBV27
CASSLAGGPNNEQFF,TGTGCCAGCTCCCTAGCGGGAGGGCCCAACAATGAGCAGTTCTTC,TRBD2,.,TRBJ2-1,TRBV7-9
CASSMLYTRDRGLMNTEAFF,TGCGCCAGCAGTATGCTATATACGCGGGACAGGGGGCTTATGAACACTGAAGCTTTCTTT,TRBD1,.,TRBJ1-1,TRBV5-1
CASSAAGTNEKLFF,TGTGCCAGCAGCGCGGCCGGGACTAATGAAAAACTGTTTTTT,.,.,TRBJ1-4,TRBV9
CASSLSRTSGSVTGELFF,TGTGCCAGCAGCTTAAGCCGGACTAGCGGGAGCGTGACCGGGGAGCTGTTTTTT,TRBD2,.,TRBJ2-2,TRBV13
CATRGGSYEQYF,TGTGCCACCAGGGGCGGGTCCTACGAGCAGTACTTC,.,.,TRBJ2-7,TRBV15